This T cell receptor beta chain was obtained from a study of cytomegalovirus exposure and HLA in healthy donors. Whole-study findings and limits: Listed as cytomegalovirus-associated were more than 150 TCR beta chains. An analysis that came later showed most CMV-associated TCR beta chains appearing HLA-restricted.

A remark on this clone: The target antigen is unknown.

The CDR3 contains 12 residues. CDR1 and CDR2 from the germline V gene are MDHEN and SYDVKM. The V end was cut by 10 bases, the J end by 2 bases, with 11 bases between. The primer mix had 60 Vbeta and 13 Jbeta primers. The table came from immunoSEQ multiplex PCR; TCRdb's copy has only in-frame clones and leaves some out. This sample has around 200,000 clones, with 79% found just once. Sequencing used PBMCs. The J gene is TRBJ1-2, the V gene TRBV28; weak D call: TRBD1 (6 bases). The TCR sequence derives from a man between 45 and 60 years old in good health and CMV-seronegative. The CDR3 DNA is TGTGCCACCAGGGACACCAACTATGGCTACACCTTC. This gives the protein CATRDTNYGYTF.